The following is a T cell receptor (beta chain) sequence with its context. What it binds is unknown. With 4 bases clipped from V and 8 bases from J, the junction kept 13 bases outside the gene matches. This CDR3 comprises 15 residues. Germline V lookup: CDR1 SGHRS, CDR2 YFSETQ. The record originates from a study of radiotherapy plus CTLA-4 blockade in lung cancer. Study-wide results and limits: An expansion of tumor-derived TCR clones occurred in blood after radiotherapy plus ipilimumab.

Profiled with immunoSEQ multiplex PCR; TCRdb holds only in-frame clones, not every one. This table has approximately 19,000 clones, 86% appearing once. Ipilimumab CTLA-4 blockade and focal radiation were given to patients with chemo-refractory metastatic non-small-cell lung cancer. This rearrangement joins TRBV5-1 to TRBJ2-7, with TRBD1 matching 9 bases. The receptor was derived from a human donor with non-small cell lung cancer whose response to radiotherapy plus ipilimumab could not be evaluated. The sequenced sample was peripheral blood, obtained from a patient treated with radiotherapy plus ipilimumab. CDR3 protein: CASSSGTGPFEKQYF. Here the CDR3 DNA reads TGCGCCAGCAGCAGCGGGACAGGGCCCTTTGAGAAGCAGTACTTC.